Listed here are 20 T cell receptor beta chains from one sample, sequenced in a study of T cell repertoires in cytomegalovirus infection (dated by TCRdb to the late 2010s). Sample treatment or condition, as interpreted from the label and publication: in vitro stimulation with specific CMV peptide epitopes to enrich CMV-specific T cells. What these receptors recognize is not known. Sequencing used an Illumina HiSeq 1500. The public reads were reprocessed in TCRdb via fastp at Q25 and MiXCR, keeping in-frame beta chains. A single entry per CDR3 protein holds the most common genes and DNA from its merged rows. Within this sample are approximately 910,000 distinct CDR3 sequences, with 31% of them counted one time only. The top ten hold over 12% of the sample. Sequenced here: cultured CD8+ T cells from PBMCs, sampled from culture after CMV antigen stimulation. Receptors were obtained from a human donor in good health (CMV status not recorded). Some clones in this sample may be carry-over from other donors' samples.

This clonotype was seen a single time. This sequence joins TRBV6-4 and TRBJ1-6; D gene uncertain. The germline V gene encodes CDR1 MRHNA and CDR2 SNTAGT. Trimming removed 6 bases at V and 11 bases at J, with 8 bases between. CDR3 length equals 11 residues. Here the CDR3 DNA reads TGTGCCAGCAGCCTAATTCCACCCCTCCACTTT. Amino acid sequence: CASSLIPPLHF.

This sequence joins TRBV3-1 and TRBJ2-1, with D perhaps TRBD2 (5 bases). The CDR3 covers 14 residues. Trimming pared 0 bases from V and 8 bases from J, leaving 11 bases between. The germline V gene encodes CDR1 LGHDT and CDR2 YNNKEL (reference sequence). The CDR3, as DNA: TGTGCCAGCAGCCAAGAATCTAGCCATCATGAGCAGTTCTTC. It translates to CASSQESSHHEQFF.

Comments on this clonotype: At one end the junction does not follow the germline gene, possibly because of a read error. This rearrangement joins TRBV6-2 or TRBV6-3 to TRBJ1-1; D not certain. This CDR3 contains 17 residues. From germline, CDR1 is MNHEY and CDR2 SVGEGT. The CDR3 here is CTSSYSKDSPESTEAFF. In DNA form, the CDR3 reads TGTACCAGCAGTTACTCGAAAGACTCGCCCGAGAGCACTGAAGCTTTCTTT.

This clonotype has a handful of counts. The chain links TRBV19 to TRBJ2-3, with D uncertain. The CDR3 runs to 13 residues. The V end lost 4 bases, the J end lost 4 bases, and 9 bases lay between the germline ends. Germline V gene data show CDR1 as LNHDA and CDR2 as SQIVND (reference sequence). The CDR3 DNA reads TGTGCCAGTAGTACCCTAGGATCAGATACGCAGTATTTT. Its translation is CASSTLGSDTQYF.

The chain carries TRBV3-1 and TRBJ2-1; no firm D call. The CDR3 sequence is 16 residues long. Germline CDR1 reads LGHDT; CDR2 reads YNNKEL (reference sequence). V shed 2 bases and J shed 1 base, with 12 bases lying between them. The CDR3 DNA is TGTGCCAGCAGCCAAACTGGATACGGGTCCTACAATGAGCAGTTCTTC. Residues: CASSQTGYGSYNEQFF.

This chain connects TRBV5-5 to TRBJ1-1; D ambiguous. The CDR3 has 14 amino acids. V gave up 4 bases and J gave up 3 bases, with 13 bases separating them. Germline V gives CDR1 SGHKS, CDR2 YYEKEE (reference sequence). CDR3 amino acids: CASSRTAGDTEAFF. The CDR3 DNA sequence: TGTGCCAGCAGCCGGACGGCTGGGGACACTGAAGCTTTCTTT.

This clonotype has a handful of counts. The chain carries TRBV12-3 or TRBV12-4 and TRBJ1-1; TRBD1 might be the D (5 bases). This CDR3 has 12 residues. The V end lost 11 bases, the J end lost 4 bases, and 14 bases lay between the germline ends. The CDR3 bases are TGTGCCGTCTACAGGAGGGGCACTGAAGCTTTCTTT. Translated: CAVYRRGTEAFF.

The V and J genes are TRBV6-1 and TRBJ2-1; the D gene is possibly TRBD1 (6 bases). Deletions cut 8 bases from V and 7 bases from J, with 24 bases between. The CDR3 consists of 16 residues. CDR1 is MNHNS and CDR2 is SASEGT in the germline V gene. The CDR3 loop is CASAELGGRRFNEQFF. The CDR3 nucleotides are TGTGCCAGCGCAGAACTAGGGGGTAGGCGTTTTAATGAGCAGTTCTTC.

This clonotype was picked up a small number of times. The junction does not match germline at one end; this may be a read error. This rearrangement joins TRBV7-7 to TRBJ2-2; no reliable D call. CDR1 and CDR2 (germline): SSHAT, FNYEAQ (reference sequence). This CDR3 is 14 amino acids long. The CDR3 reads CASSPNANTGELFF. In DNA form, the CDR3 reads TGTGCTAGCAGCCCGAACGCGAACACCGGGGAGCTGTTTTTT.

The CDR3 DNA is TGTGCCAGCAGCTTACTTGCGGATGAGCAGTTCTTC. Translated, it gives CASSLLADEQFF. The gene calls are TRBV7-9 and TRBJ2-1; D gene ambiguous. Germline lookup yields CDR1 SEHNR and CDR2 FQNEAQ (reference sequence). V was pared by 2 bases and J by 8 bases, with 7 bases between. The CDR3 runs 12 residues.

This chain links TRBV6-1 with TRBJ1-2; D call uncertain. The CDR3 length is 13 residues. Trimming took off 4 bases at V and 0 bases at J, with 6 bases between the two ends. Germline-derived CDR1 and CDR2 are MNHNS and SASEGT. The CDR3 sequence is CASSVQANYGYTF. In DNA form, the CDR3 reads TGTGCCAGCAGTGTTCAAGCTAACTATGGCTACACCTTC.

V usage is TRBV27 and J usage is TRBJ2-1, with no clear D. Trimming pared 0 bases from V and 8 bases from J, leaving 8 bases between. Germline-derived CDR1 and CDR2 are MNHEY and SMNVEV (reference sequence). This CDR3 is built from 13 residues. CDR3 DNA: TGTGCCAGCAGTTTATCGAAACGCGATGAGCAGTTCTTC. Amino acid sequence: CASSLSKRDEQFF.

This clonotype has a handful of counts. The chain is built from TRBV15 and TRBJ2-1; possibly TRBD1 for D (6 bases). The CDR3 runs to 15 residues. Germline CDR1 and CDR2: LNHNV and YYDKDF (reference sequence). V lost 5 bases and J 8 bases, leaving 19 bases between the germline ends. The CDR3 DNA is TGTGCCACCAGCGGATACCGTTCCGGACAGTATGAGCAGTTCTTC. This translates into CATSGYRSGQYEQFF. Drawing the rest from reference TRBV15 and TRBJ2-1, the complete variable domain is DAMVIQNPRYQVTQFGKPVTLSCSQTLNHNVMYWYQQKSSQAPKLLFHYYDKDFNNEADTPDNFQSRRPNTSFCFLDIRSPGLGDTAMYLCATSGYRSGQYEQFFGPGTRLTVL.

The chain combines TRBV12-5 with TRBJ2-7, with a weak D call TRBD2 (5 bases). This CDR3 spans 14 amino acids. CDR1 is LGHNT and CDR2 is FRNRAP in the germline V gene. Trimming shortened V by 7 bases and J by 1 base, and 14 bases separated the two germline ends. CDR3 coding DNA: TGTGCTAGTGTTCCTCCGGAGGAGTCCTACGAGCAGTACTTC. It is translated as CASVPPEESYEQYF.

Of note for this clonotype: A much larger clone lies a single base off, so this may be a read error. This chain connects TRBV7-8 to TRBJ2-2; 10 bases line up with TRBD2. The CDR3 has 17 residues. Looked up from germline, CDR1 is SGHVS and CDR2 is FQNEAQ. CDR3 sequence reads: CAGSDPSGGYFTGELFF. The CDR3 DNA follows: TGTGCCGGCAGCGACCCTAGCGGGGGCTATTTTACCGGGGAGCTGTTTTTT.

This clonotype came up a few times. This chain joins TRBV15 and TRBJ2-2; no clear D gene. This CDR3 has 16 amino acids. Looked up from germline, CDR1 is LNHNV and CDR2 is YYDKDF (reference sequence). Trimming left V 0 bases short and J 0 bases short, with 8 bases between. CDR3 in amino acids: CATSRDPPPNTGELFF. The CDR3 DNA reads as TGTGCCACCAGCAGAGATCCTCCCCCGAACACCGGGGAGCTGTTTTTT.

V gene TRBV7-9 combines with J gene TRBJ2-2, with 8 bases that match TRBD2. Germline V lookup: CDR1 SEHNR, CDR2 FQNEAQ (reference sequence). The CDR3 covers 16 residues. The trim removed 5 bases at V and 0 bases at J, leaving 5 bases unmatched. The CDR3 bases are TGTGCCAGCAGCCCAGCGGGGGCTACGAACACCGGGGAGCTGTTTTTT. It codes for CASSPAGATNTGELFF.

The sample holds many counts of this clonotype. This chain joins TRBV7-2 and TRBJ2-7; TRBD2 aligns across 10 bases. CDR1 and CDR2 from the germline V gene are SGHTA and FQGNSA. The junction had 3 bases not matched to a gene; V was cut back by 1 base and J by 3 bases. The CDR3 covers 15 residues. Here the CDR3 reads CASSLGTSGRYEQYF. The CDR3 DNA reads as TGTGCCAGCAGCTTAGGGACTAGCGGACGCTACGAGCAGTACTTC.

Comment on this clonotype: It may be a read error: a sequence one base away is much more abundant. V gene TRBV11-2 combines with J gene TRBJ1-5; the D is unclear. V was pared by 4 bases and J by 2 bases, with 9 bases between. The CDR3 spans 14 residues. CDR1 SGHAT and CDR2 FQNNGV come from the germline V gene. CDR3 in DNA: TGTGCCAGCAGCTCGACATGGGGCAATCAGCCCCAGCATTTT. Translated: CASSSTWGNQPQHF.

This clonotype was seen more than once but under ten times. Lacking the conserved final phenylalanine or tryptophan, this CDR3 likely reflects a read error. The DNA is left out, because the CDR3 cannot be placed on it with certainty; the CDR3 is given as TCRdb lists it. The V gene is TRBV7-4, the J gene TRBJ2-7; the listed D gene, TRBD1, was not tested against the DNA. Germline V gene sequence: CDR1 SGHVT, CDR2 SQSDAQ. The CDR3 has 12 amino acids, counting both end residues. The CDR3 region is CASSLGRAGANY.